This T cell receptor (beta chain) was observed in a study of cytomegalovirus exposure and HLA in healthy donors. PCR primers comprised 60 Vbeta and 13 Jbeta primers. Sequencing used immunoSEQ multiplex PCR; TCRdb keeps in-frame clones, though not all of them. The table shows around 110,000 clones, with more than 55% occurring only once. The CDR3 totals 14 residues. Germline V gene sequence: CDR1 SGHAT, CDR2 FQNNGV. V shed 1 base and J 5 bases; nucleotides not matched to a gene: 4. Study-wide findings and caveats: A missense DCLRE1C variant was associated with V- and J-gene trimming of TCR beta chains in a later analysis, and an independent cohort replicated the association. In a later analysis, TCR association rates varied by HLA locus: DRB1 most, HLA-C fewest. Rarity marked most TCR sequences, yet some public TCRs occurred in many donors. Reportedly, HLA-A and HLA-B alleles of most subjects were accurately predicted from TCR beta.

About this clone itself: Its antigen is currently unknown.

The TCR sequence derives from a man between 18 and 35 years old in good health and CMV-seronegative. Sequenced material: PBMCs. The chain links TRBV11-2 to TRBJ1-1, with TRBD1 matching over 7 bases. CDR3 DNA: TGTGCCAGCAGCTTAGGAGGGGGCTGGACTGAAGCTTTCTTT. Translated, it gives CASSLGGGWTEAFF.